The 7 T cell receptor beta chains below were found in one sample sequenced in a study of T-cell reconstitution after alpha-beta-depleted transplantation in children. The study's findings and limits: Hyperexpanded clones declined; after one year, newly produced T cells mostly supplied diversity.

What these receptors recognize is not known. A library of TCRbeta sequences, prepared with unique molecular identifiers, was generated. MiXCR, applied by TCRdb to the PCR reads, yields one record per CDR3 protein. The sample comprises approximately 300,000 distinct CDR3 sequences, less than 9.5% of which are singletons, and 9.1% rests with the top ten. This material consisted of peripheral blood, taken 360 days after TCRalphabeta/CD19-depleted stem cell transplant. Receptors were obtained from a female patient aged 2-9 years who had a stem cell transplant for Fanconi anemia, so the T cells may come from the graft donor.

This clonotype occurred many times. This chain uses TRBV28 with TRBJ2-1; 8 positions agree with TRBD2. In germline, CDR1 is MDHEN, CDR2 SYDVKM. This CDR3 has 15 residues. V dropped 2 bases and J dropped 5; count of bases not matched to a gene: 5. The chain's CDR3 is CASSLRTSTHNEQFF. Here the CDR3 DNA reads TGTGCCAGCAGTTTACGGACTAGCACCCACAATGAGCAGTTCTTC.

The table lists this clonotype with many counts. V gene TRBV12-3 or TRBV12-4 combines with J gene TRBJ1-2; D is ambiguous. This CDR3 comprises 14 residues. Trimming cost V 7 bases and J 5 bases, with 17 bases left between them. The DNA for the CDR3 is TGTGCCAGCACTCCCTTTGTCGGAGCTTATGGCTACACCTTC. As protein: CASTPFVGAYGYTF.

This clonotype came up a few times. The rearrangement links TRBV2 to TRBJ1-5, with no clear D. CDR3 length equals 14 residues. Trimming left V 2 bases short and J 2 bases short, with 7 bases between. CDR1 and CDR2 from the germline V gene are SNHLY and FYNNEI. The CDR3 loop reads CASSERSGNQPQHF. CDR3 nucleotide sequence: TGTGCCAGCAGTGAAAGGTCGGGCAATCAGCCCCAGCATTTT. The variable domain in full, with the rest retrieved from reference TRBV2 and TRBJ1-5, is EPEVTQTPSHQVTQMGQEVILRCVPISNHLYFYWYRQILGQKVEFLVSFYNNEISEKSEIFDDQFSVERPDGSNFTLKIRSTKLEDSAMYFCASSERSGNQPQHFGDGTRLSIL.

V and J are TRBV7-6 and TRBJ1-4, with 7 bases lining up with TRBD1. The germline V gene encodes CDR1 SGHVS and CDR2 FNYEAQ. The CDR3 spans 17 residues. Germline trimming cut 1 base from V and 3 bases from J; bases unmatched to any gene: 8. CDR3 region: CASSLVGTGVPNEKLFF. The CDR3 region has the DNA TGTGCCAGCAGCTTAGTGGGAACAGGGGTTCCTAATGAAAAACTGTTTTTT.

This clonotype showed up many times. V and J are TRBV6-5 and TRBJ1-5; unclear D gene. The CDR3 totals 15 residues. Looked up from germline, CDR1 is MNHEY and CDR2 is SVGAGI. Trimming took 5 bases from V and 1 from J, leaving 12 bases between them. CDR3 protein: CASSPTRRSNQPQHF. As DNA, the CDR3 is TGTGCCAGCAGTCCCACGCGTCGGAGCAATCAGCCCCAGCATTTT.

The rearrangement uses TRBV20-1 and TRBJ2-7; possible D gene TRBD2, 5 bases. V shed 0 bases and J shed 3 bases, with 18 bases lying between them. The CDR3 contains 16 residues. Germline V gene lookup returns CDR1 DFQATT and CDR2 SNEGSKA (reference sequence). CDR3: CSARDQSGVVFYEQYF. Here the CDR3 DNA reads TGCAGTGCTAGAGATCAGAGCGGAGTCGTTTTCTACGAGCAGTACTTC.

This clonotype was detected many times. This sequence joins TRBV10-3 and TRBJ2-7; weak D call: TRBD2 (5 bases). V dropped 0 bases and J dropped 4 bases, with 10 bases sitting between them. Germline CDR1 ENHRY, CDR2 SYGVKD. The CDR3 is 14 amino acids. DNA of the CDR3: TGTGCCATCAGTGAGTCGAGGACTGAGTACGAGCAGTACTTC. Its translation is CAISESRTEYEQYF.